This TCR beta chain was identified during a study of blood T cell repertoires in COVID-19 (dated by TCRdb to 2018 to 2021). With respect to the entire study: Collaborator samples came from the United States, Italy and Spain and covered acute and convalescent phases of COVID-19. A de-identified subject ID, COVID-19 status, age in years and sex were almost always included in the sample metadata. HLA class I and class II types, where available, came from metadata supplied by the sample provider rather than from assay-based typing. The prospective study material was composed of cDNA or gDNA derived from T cells, B-cell-depleted T cells, or PBMCs. Deeply sampled blood TCRbeta repertoires from subjects exposed to, actively infected with, or recovered from COVID-19 were included in the dataset. The repertoires were released in a freely available public database intended as a resource for research on the immune response to SARS-CoV-2. Samples came from the ongoing ImmuneRACE study (first 160 participants) plus 1,254 subjects from 6 global collaborators. The study at large found these results: The quantity of clinical and demographic metadata differed by source and by participant and was supplied without curation.

The germline V gene provides CDR1 SGDLS and CDR2 YYNGEE. The CDR3 runs 15 amino acids, cysteine and phenylalanine included. Only the CDR3 DNA stays, 45 bases, in frame from base 1. Relative to germline, V is 4 bases shorter and J is 1 base shorter, with 13 bases between their ends. A word on this clone: The antigen this receptor binds is unknown. Base qualities are not at hand, and no much larger clone is one base apart.

TCRbeta CDR3 regions were amplified from genomic DNA by means of the immunoSEQ Assay, a bias-controlled multiplex PCR. Processing in the source paper ran as follows. The number of nucleated cells in each sample was estimated from the amplification of reference gene primers within the assay. To quantify the absolute abundance of each unique TCRbeta CDR3 rearrangement, sequence reads were collapsed and filtered. For each sample, productive Simpson clonality was calculated by taking the square root of Simpson's diversity index across productive rearrangements. Held by TCRdb, this immuneACCESS table contains in-frame sequences only and omits some clones. Under half of the omission traces to an unresolved V gene where checked; the cause of the rest is unknown. V and J calls and clone size are copied from that table; D and trimming were computed from the DNA. The sample table records approximately 220,000 clones; approximately 83% of these occur just once. Roughly 2.4% of the sample lies in the top ten.

The collaborating institutions used their own protocols to collect whole blood in K2EDTA tubes. For TCRbeta analysis, collaborators shipped samples as frozen whole blood, isolated PBMCs, or DNA extracted from either of those sample types. The chain couples TRBV9 to TRBJ2-3, and perhaps TRBD2 as D gene, on 6 matching bases. The TCR was taken from a woman aged 60-75 years with acute or convalescent COVID-19. Sequencing used peripheral blood. The nucleotide sequence reads as follows: TGTGCCAGCAGCCCTACGACTAGTCGCACAGATACGCAGTATTTT. It translates as CASSPTTSRTDTQYF.